This passage covers 22 T cell receptor beta chains from one sample sequenced in a study of blood T cells in healthy people across ages. Using a J-beta primer mix together with a sample-barcoded 5' primer, a second PCR was run for 7 to 11 cycles. TCRdb re-derived calls from the 5' RACE reads in MiXCR, one entry per CDR3 protein. The sample lists approximately 820,000 distinct CDR3 sequences, roughly 44% occurring once. Sequencing was carried out using blood. These receptors were taken from a man between 60 and 75 years old in good health.

This chain connects TRBV7-2 to TRBJ1-5, with no clear D. V lost 1 base, J lost 0 bases, and 7 bases lay in between. The germline CDR1 and CDR2 sequences are SGHTA and FQGNSA. The CDR3 has 15 residues. In DNA form, the CDR3 reads TGTGCCAGCAGCTTAGACAGCTATAGCAATCAGCCCCAGCATTTT. Translated: CASSLDSYSNQPQHF. Complete variable domain (other parts from reference TRBV7-2 and TRBJ1-5): GAGVSQSPSNKVTEKGKDVELRCDPISGHTALYWYRQSLGQGLEFLIYFQGNSAPDKSGLPSDRFSAERTGGSVSTLTIQRTQQEDSAVYLCASSLDSYSNQPQHFGDGTRLSIL.

The rearrangement joins TRBV25-1 to TRBJ2-1; 9 bases agree with TRBD2. CDR1 is MGHDK and CDR2 is SYGVNS in the germline V gene. The V segment lost 7 bases and the J segment 3 bases; nucleotides outside the gene matches: 10. There are 16 residues in the CDR3. Written as DNA, the CDR3 is TGTGCCAGCACCGTCTCTAGCGGGGCCTTCTACAATGAGCAGTTCTTC. Its protein product is CASTVSSGAFYNEQFF.

The chain has TRBV4-3 and TRBJ2-1, with 9 bases matching TRBD2. With 1 base clipped from V and 1 base from J, the junction kept 8 bases outside the gene matches. This CDR3 comprises 18 residues. The V gene's germline CDR1 is LGHNA and CDR2 YSLEER. The CDR3 spells CASSQGILAGASYNEQFF. Here the CDR3 DNA reads TGCGCCAGCAGCCAAGGAATATTAGCGGGGGCGTCCTACAATGAGCAGTTCTTC.

This clonotype occurred a few times. V gene TRBV28 combines with J gene TRBJ2-7, with TRBD2 matching over 12 bases. Germline V lookup: CDR1 MDHEN, CDR2 SYDVKM. The junction had 5 bases not matched to a gene; V was cut back by 4 bases and J by 4 bases. CDR3 size: 15 residues. This chain's CDR3 is CASSYLAGGSYEQYF. Written as DNA, the CDR3 is TGTGCCAGCAGTTACCTAGCGGGGGGGTCATACGAGCAGTACTTC.

This clonotype was seen more than once but under ten times. V usage is TRBV6-2 or TRBV6-3 and J usage is TRBJ2-7; 9 bases agree with TRBD1. V trimming: 2 bases; J trimming: 0 bases; junction bases outside the gene matches: 5. The V gene's germline CDR1 is MNHEY and CDR2 SVGEGT. The CDR3 spans 16 residues. CDR3 residues: CASSYTGTGSSYEQYF. The CDR3 DNA reads TGTGCCAGCAGTTACACCGGGACAGGGAGCTCCTACGAGCAGTACTTC.

This chain links TRBV7-3 with TRBJ2-5; D is uncertain. V shed 5 bases and J shed 5 bases, with 18 bases lying between them. Germline V gene lookup returns CDR1 SGHTA and CDR2 FQGTGA. CDR3 length: 15 residues. DNA for the CDR3: TGTGCCAGCAGCGCCCTAGGGTGGCCGTGGGAGACCCAGTACTTC. This gives the protein CASSALGWPWETQYF.

The chain combines TRBV7-9 with TRBJ2-7; D is undetermined. Trimming cost V 1 base and J 4 bases, with 14 bases left between them. Per the germline V gene, CDR1 is SEHNR and CDR2 is FQNEAQ (reference sequence). The length of the CDR3 is 15 residues. CDR3 amino acids: CASSLGPGFGYEQYF. DNA of the CDR3: TGTGCCAGCAGCTTAGGCCCCGGATTCGGATACGAGCAGTACTTC.

In this sample, this clonotype turned up a few times. The chain carries TRBV7-2 and TRBJ2-1; D unresolved. CDR1 is SGHTA, CDR2 FQGNSA, per germline. This CDR3 has 14 residues. The V gene lost 7 bases and the J gene lost 5 bases, with 15 bases spanning the gap. The CDR3: CASTRFATNNEQFF. CDR3 DNA sequence: TGTGCCAGCACCAGGTTCGCTACTAACAATGAGCAGTTCTTC.

The chain has TRBV5-1 and TRBJ2-5, with 9 positions matching TRBD1. Germline V gives CDR1 SGHRS, CDR2 YFSETQ. V lost 6 bases, J lost 2 bases, and 8 bases stayed unmatched. The CDR3 consists of 15 residues. CDR3 sequence reads: CASTKQQGAQETQYF. The CDR3 DNA is TGCGCCAGCACGAAACAACAGGGGGCTCAAGAGACCCAGTACTTC.

This clonotype was counted only a few times. One end of the junction does not line up with germline, which may come from a read error. The rearrangement links TRBV12-3 or TRBV12-4 to TRBJ2-5; TRBD2 agrees at 8 bases. The CDR3 is made up of 14 amino acids. The CDR3: CASTLAGNQETQYF. The DNA for the CDR3 is TGTGCCAGCACTTTAGCGGGGAACCAAGAGACCCAGTACTTC.

The V call is TRBV30, the J call TRBJ1-4; D is perhaps TRBD1 (6 bases). The CDR3 runs 13 residues. From germline, CDR1 is GTSNPN and CDR2 SVGIG (reference sequence). The V gene lost 4 bases and the J gene lost 1 base, with 7 bases spanning the gap. The CDR3 protein is CAWNRVTNEKLFF. CDR3 in DNA: TGTGCCTGGAACAGGGTAACTAATGAAAAACTGTTTTTT.

CDR3 DNA sequence: TGTGCCAGCAGCTTAGGGGCTTTCCGAGTAGTGGGCTACAATGAGCAGTTCTTC. Translating gives CASSLGAFRVVGYNEQFF. The chain combines TRBV11-3 with TRBJ2-1; D is unresolved. Trimming took off 1 base at V and 3 bases at J, with 19 bases between the two ends. CDR3 length: 18 residues. CDR1 and CDR2 from the germline V gene are SGHNT and YENEEA. The variable domain in full, with the rest retrieved from reference TRBV11-3 and TRBJ2-1, is EAGVVQSPRYKIIEKKQPVAFWCNPISGHNTLYWYLQNLGQGPELLIRYENEEAVDDSQLPKDRFSAERLKGVDSTLKIQPAELGDSAVYLCASSLGAFRVVGYNEQFFGPGTRLTVL.

The rearrangement joins TRBV20-1 to TRBJ1-6; maybe TRBD1 (6 bases). The CDR3 extends over 14 amino acids. Trimming stripped 3 bases from V and 10 bases from J, with 16 bases between. Germline V CDR1 and CDR2: DFQATT, SNEGSKA (reference sequence). The CDR3: CSASYRAGESPLHF. In DNA form, the CDR3 reads TGCAGTGCTAGCTACAGGGCGGGGGAATCACCCCTCCACTTT.

This clonotype was counted a few times. This sequence joins TRBV20-1 and TRBJ2-4; the match to TRBD2 covers 11 bases. The junction had 6 bases not matched to a gene; V was cut back by 6 bases and J by 2 bases. The CDR3 covers 15 residues. Germline V gives CDR1 DFQATT, CDR2 SNEGSKA (reference sequence). The CDR3 region is CSAETSGGSKNIQYF. CDR3 coding DNA: TGCAGTGCCGAAACTAGCGGGGGATCCAAAAACATTCAGTACTTC.

This chain uses TRBV21-1 with TRBJ1-5; the DNA was not used to check the table's D call, TRBD1. TRBV21-1 is a listed pseudogene. This CDR3 spans 19 amino acids. The CDR3 sequence is CASSPRGRDRGLRNQPQHF. The CDR3 bases are TGTGCCAGCAGCCCCCGTGGGCGGGACAGGGGGCTAAGGAATCAGCCCCAGCATTTT.

The chain couples TRBV7-2 to TRBJ2-5, with 8 bases lining up with TRBD1. The CDR3 contains 15 residues. Trimming cost V 5 bases and J 5 bases; bases outside gene matches: 10. Germline V gives CDR1 SGHTA, CDR2 FQGNSA. CDR3 nucleotide sequence: TGTGCCAGCAGCCGACGACAGGGGCAGGGGGAGACCCAGTACTTC. Amino acid sequence: CASSRRQGQGETQYF.

This clonotype was seen a few times. The chain employs TRBV29-1 and TRBJ2-7, with TRBD2 matching 9 bases. V lost 5 bases and J lost 0; bases outside the gene matches: 8. Germline CDR1 is SQVTM and CDR2 is ANQGSEA. This CDR3 is built from 15 residues. The CDR3 is CSVCLAGLSSYEQYF. The CDR3 nucleotides are TGCAGCGTTTGCCTAGCGGGGTTAAGCTCCTACGAGCAGTACTTC.

The chain uses TRBV5-1 and TRBJ2-4; perhaps TRBD2 as D (6 bases). TRBJ2-7 matches the DNA end more closely, so the J call is doubtful. The germline V gene encodes CDR1 SGHRS and CDR2 YFSETQ. This CDR3 is built from 14 residues. The CDR3 DNA is TGCGCCAGCAGCTTGGTTAGGGCCGGGAGCGAGCAGTACTTC. Translated, it gives CASSLVRAGSEQYF.

The chain carries TRBV29-1 and TRBJ2-7; the D call may be TRBD1 or TRBD2 (6 bases each). The CDR3 loop spans 16 amino acids. V dropped 6 bases and J dropped 0 bases, with 21 bases sitting between them. Germline CDR1 is SQVTM and CDR2 is ANQGSEA. The CDR3 region has the DNA TGCAGCGTGCGGGACACACCTTGGGGTAGCTCCTACGAGCAGTACTTC. This codes for CSVRDTPWGSSYEQYF.

The rearrangement joins TRBV11-3 to TRBJ2-3; possible D gene TRBD1, 6 bases. This CDR3 region has 15 residues. The V gene lost 5 bases and the J gene lost 6 bases, with 18 bases spanning the gap. Germline CDR1 is SGHNT and CDR2 is YENEEA. CDR3 region: CASSVSGGQWDTQYF. In DNA, the CDR3 is TGTGCCAGCAGCGTAAGCGGTGGACAGTGGGATACGCAGTATTTT.

The rearrangement links TRBV21-1 to TRBJ2-5; the D call of TRBD1 is as the table states it, not checked on the DNA. TRBV21-1 is labeled a pseudogene. The CDR3 is made up of 17 amino acids. CDR3 bases: TGTGCCAGCAGCAAAGCGCAAGGACAGGGGTTCCAAGAGACCCAGTACTTC. Its protein product is CASSKAQGQGFQETQYF.

This sequence joins TRBV7-6 and TRBJ2-1; TRBD2 is a possible D gene (5 bases). The germline gives CDR1 SGHVS, CDR2 FNYEAQ. Deletions cut 8 bases from V and 2 bases from J, with 10 bases between. The CDR3 runs to 13 residues. In DNA, the CDR3 is TGTGCCAGCGCCCAGCGGCCCTACAATGAGCAGTTCTTC. Translation: CASAQRPYNEQFF.